This T cell receptor beta chain was captured in a study of cytomegalovirus exposure and HLA in healthy donors (dated by TCRdb to 2017 to 2019). A note on the overall study: An earlier analysis of a few hundred of the donors reported 276 Gb of sequence data and approximately 120 million unique TCR beta sequences obtained from roughly 170 million T cells. An early release that covered fewer than 750 HLA-typed donors contained approximately 300 gigabases of sequencing data and some 87 million unique TCR sequences. Of the roughly 390 genotyped donors, more than 75% were placed in the genetic ancestry cluster associated with self-reported Caucasian donors. The study aimed to test whether cataloging public T cell receptors could reveal signatures of past pathogen exposure. Using immunosequencing, the study profiled T cell repertoires from fewer than 850 subjects and related those repertoires to cytomegalovirus serostatus. Along with the approximately 700-subject first cohort, a separate validation cohort of over a hundred different subjects was used. The study combined high-throughput TCR immunosequencing, statistical association of individual TCRs with disease status, and machine learning to predict cytomegalovirus infection status. In a later analysis, previously published TCR beta repertoires from 666 donors were re-analyzed and high-resolution HLA genotyping was added so that TCR occurrence patterns could be studied. In the later analysis, no new phenotypic data were used to find candidate immune exposures; instead, reliance was placed on TCR beta sequences and their occurrence across donors. An earlier analysis of several hundred of the donors applied high-throughput TCR beta sequencing to assess whether each TCR beta V gene segment acted as functional or pseudogenic. Donor age, sex, ethnicity and CMV serostatus were compiled alongside the repertoire data. A later genetic analysis used genome-wide SNP genotypes for about three fifths of the 666 donors, treating that subset as a discovery cohort. All discovery cohort repertoires had been generated on a single sequencing platform. Both class I and class II loci were covered by HLA typing, at four-digit resolution. The number of typed donors differed by locus: 629-630 for A, B, C, DRB1 and DQB1; about 520 for DQA1; 606 for DPA1; and around 470 for DPB1. Several DR-DQ haplotypes were treated as single units for association and clustering because of strong linkage in the cohort. On average, roughly 240,000 unique TCR beta nucleotide sequences were sequenced per donor among some 420 genotyped donors of the cohort, with roughly 18% of those sequences being non-productive. General findings and caveats noted by the study authors: A group of highly shared sequence variants was considered likely to be a technical artifact of the sequencing pipeline. Only TCR beta chains were sequenced in this cohort, and the absence of alpha or paired-chain data limited detectable features. The study listed 150 to 200 TCR beta chains as associated with cytomegalovirus. When HLA alleles, especially DR and DQ, strongly co-occurred, TCR associations were difficult to assign to individual alleles. In an earlier analysis of approximately 590 of the donors, most TCR beta V segments were observed in productive rearrangements about 87% or about 30% of the time, broadly matching IMGT annotations. In a later analysis, HLA-associated TCR beta chains showed more clonal expansion and lower generation probabilities than non-associated chains that were equally common. Specific HLA alleles were associated with some 15,000 TCR beta sequences at a false discovery rate of 0.05 in a later analysis. It was suggested by the authors that the approach could potentially be generalized to other disease states and immunological phenotypes. CMV serostatus was the only immune exposure information available for the cohort. In a later genetic analysis, fewer N-insertions in productive TCRs were reported among donors in an Asian-associated ancestry cluster than the approximately 710-donor mean. Because some donors lacked HLA typing at each locus, the association tests relied only on the typed subset. In a later analysis, several top co-occurrence clusters were reported to appear linked to parvovirus B19, influenza, CMV and Epstein-Barr virus. The classifier was reported to diagnose cytomegalovirus status with high specificity and sensitivity in both the original and validation cohorts. Across donors, most TCR sequences were observed very rarely, whereas some public TCRs were present in many individuals. A further reported finding was that TCR beta sequences accurately predicted the HLA-A and HLA-B alleles for most subjects in the first cohort. In a later analysis, most CMV-associated TCR beta chains were found to appear HLA-restricted, with HLA associations seemingly driven largely by CMV exposure. In a later analysis, the rate of TCR association differed among HLA loci, with DRB1 alleles having the most associated TCRs and HLA-C alleles having the fewest. In vitro tests confirmed that three of the cytomegalovirus-associated TCR beta chains recognize cytomegalovirus antigens. Some IMGT-functional V segments, including TRBV6-2 and TRBV6-3, could not be told apart with the 87-base-pair reads, so those segments were excluded. Because counts were too low, about 18 rarely observed V segments, including chromosome 9 orphons, were left out of the earlier analysis of a few hundred of the donors. Roughly uniform sequencing depth across donors was assumed in presence/absence analyses, although this assumption may not hold. Linkage disequilibrium might explain the correlated functional status among segregating V segments, but an unknown experimental factor could not be excluded. V-gene and J-gene trimming of TCR beta chains was associated with a missense DCLRE1C variant in a later genetic analysis, and the association was replicated in an independent cohort.

The library was made by the immunoSEQ multiplex PCR assay. For the multiplex PCR, a mixture combining 60 forward primers for TCR Vbeta segments and 13 reverse primers for TCR Jbeta segments was used. The CDR3 region of rearranged TCR beta genes was amplified from genomic DNA with a multiplex PCR assay. Amplified TCR beta libraries were sequenced as 87-base-pair reads on the Illumina HiSeq System. As for the original processing: Across the 500 to 750 repertoires, a later analysis counted 60 million to 90 million unique TCR beta chains, roughly 11 million of which were shared by at least two donors. A nearest-neighbor algorithm error-corrected the raw reads and collapsed the reads into unique sequences, merging closely related sequences to remove PCR and sequencing errors. To assign V, D and J gene segments, CDR3 sequences were aligned to IMGT reference sequences. Each retained sequence needed at least a six-nucleotide match to both a V gene segment and a J gene segment. Rearrangements were classified as productive when the CDR3 lacked stop codons and remained in frame with V and J, and all other rearrangements were classified as non-productive. CDR3 was defined according to IMGT convention as the region running from the second conserved V-encoded cysteine to the conserved J-encoded phenylalanine. The earlier analysis of a few hundred of the donors excluded sequences that lacked an unambiguous match to a single V gene segment. An earlier analysis of several hundred of the donors called V segments functional above 56.7% productive rearrangements and segregating when the between-donor standard deviation exceeded 5%. A statistical classification framework was built to diagnose cytomegalovirus status from the catalog of TCR beta chain sequences. In a later analysis, TCR nucleotide sequences were compared against IMGT/GENE-DB human TR gene sequences so that V and J genes could be assigned. In a later analysis, CDR3 sequences and most-parsimonious VDJ recombination scenarios were assigned using the TCRdist pipeline. In a later analysis, each TCR beta chain was defined by its CDR3 amino acid sequence together with its V-gene family, and reads without a unique V-gene family were excluded. A later analysis removed 592 highly shared, low-generation-probability nucleotide sequences to deal with suspected cross-contamination and a sequencing artifact. In a later analysis, a clonal expansion index was calculated for each public chain from normalized within-repertoire ranks of inferred template counts. A later analysis computed generation probabilities with a VDJ recombination model fitted to out-of-frame rearrangements, and checked the results against IGoR. A later analysis scored TCR-TCR, TCR-HLA and TCR-CMV co-occurrence with hypergeometric tests, applying a repertoire-size bias correction to TCR pairs. False discovery rates were estimated in a later analysis by permuting HLA or CMV assignments 20 times. In a later analysis, co-occurring TCRs were grouped with DBSCAN, and TCRdist sequence similarity was added when clustering was performed within HLA-allele-positive subsets. Repertoires with fewer than 30,000 or more than 120,000 public chains, plus five repertoires with anomalous nucleotide sharing, were excluded from co-occurrence clustering. TCRdb provides this immuneACCESS table in a form limited to in-frame rearrangements. Some clones are lacking; in checked studies, under half of them reflect an unresolved V gene, and why the rest are absent is not known. The V and J calls and clone size were taken over from that table, and D and trimming were inferred from the DNA. Present in this sample are approximately 100,000 clones, about 75% of which were seen just once. Around 6.1% of the sample is in the top ten clones.

V lost 2 bases and J lost 3 bases; the stretch between them is 10 bases long. CDR1 and CDR2 are drawn from the germline V gene: SGHVS, FNYEAQ. The CDR3 holds 14 amino acids from the cysteine to the phenylalanine. Just CDR3 DNA is preserved here, 42 bases in frame from base 1. To note about this clone: It lacks a known antigen. Per-base quality was not reported, and no clone a single base away is much larger than it.

The cohort consisted of more than 650 healthy bone marrow donors. Cohort members were all nominally healthy when sampled, although unrecorded immune exposures were likely present. The donor was CMV seropositive and was included in the group of 300 or so seropositive cohort members. A peripheral blood sample was collected from each donor, and TCR beta sequencing was performed on peripheral blood mononuclear cells. Genomic DNA extraction from the blood cell samples was performed with the Qiagen DNeasy Blood Extraction Kit. Specimen: PBMCs. The receptor was derived from a man between 60 and 70 years old in good health and CMV-seropositive. The chain was built from TRBV7-6 and TRBJ1-1; the D gene cannot be resolved reliably. The DNA sequence is given as TGTGCCAGCAGCTTAATGGCGGGCGACACTGAAGCTTTCTTT. Its protein is CASSLMAGDTEAFF.